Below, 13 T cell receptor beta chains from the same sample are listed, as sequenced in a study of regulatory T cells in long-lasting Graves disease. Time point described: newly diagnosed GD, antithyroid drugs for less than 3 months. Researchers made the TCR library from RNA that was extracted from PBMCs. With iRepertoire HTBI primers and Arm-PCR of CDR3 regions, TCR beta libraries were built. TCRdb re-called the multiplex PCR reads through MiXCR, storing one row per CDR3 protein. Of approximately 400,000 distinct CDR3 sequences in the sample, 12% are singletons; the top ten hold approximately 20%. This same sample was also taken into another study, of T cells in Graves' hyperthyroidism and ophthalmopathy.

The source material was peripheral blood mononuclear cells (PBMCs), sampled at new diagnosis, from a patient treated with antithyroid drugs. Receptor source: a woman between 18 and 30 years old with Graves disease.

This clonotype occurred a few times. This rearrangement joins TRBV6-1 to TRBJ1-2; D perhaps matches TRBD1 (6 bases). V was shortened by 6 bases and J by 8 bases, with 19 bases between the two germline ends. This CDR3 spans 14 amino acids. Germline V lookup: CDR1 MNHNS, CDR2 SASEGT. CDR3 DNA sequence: TGTGCCAGCAGGAGGGGGATAGGATCGGAGGGCTACACCTTC. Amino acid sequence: CASRRGIGSEGYTF.

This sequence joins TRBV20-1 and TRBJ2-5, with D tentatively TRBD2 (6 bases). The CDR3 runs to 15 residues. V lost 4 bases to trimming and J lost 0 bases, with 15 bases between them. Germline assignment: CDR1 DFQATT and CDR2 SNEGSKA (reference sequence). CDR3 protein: CSATQFGGDQETQYF. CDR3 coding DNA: TGCAGTGCTACCCAATTCGGGGGAGACCAAGAGACCCAGTACTTC.

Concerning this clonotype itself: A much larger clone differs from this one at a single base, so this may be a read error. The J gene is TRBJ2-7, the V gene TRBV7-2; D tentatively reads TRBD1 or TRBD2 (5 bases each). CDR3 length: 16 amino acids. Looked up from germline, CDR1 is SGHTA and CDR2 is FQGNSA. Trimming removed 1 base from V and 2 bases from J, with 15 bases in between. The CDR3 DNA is TGTGCCAGCAGCTTAGATAGGGGACCAGCGGCCTACGAGCAGTACTTC. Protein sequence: CASSLDRGPAAYEQYF.

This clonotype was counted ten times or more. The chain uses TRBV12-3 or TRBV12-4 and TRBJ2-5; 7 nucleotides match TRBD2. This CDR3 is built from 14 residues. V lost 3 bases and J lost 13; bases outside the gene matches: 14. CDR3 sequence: CASSFLSSGRLLYF. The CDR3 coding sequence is TGTGCCAGCAGTTTTCTCTCTAGCGGACGACTACTGTACTTC.

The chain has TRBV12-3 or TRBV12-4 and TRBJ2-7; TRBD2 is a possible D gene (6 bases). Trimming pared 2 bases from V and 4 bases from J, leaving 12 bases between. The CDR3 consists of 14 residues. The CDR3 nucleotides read TGTGCCAGCAGTTTATGGGGGGTTCTGTACGAGCAGTACTTC. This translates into CASSLWGVLYEQYF.

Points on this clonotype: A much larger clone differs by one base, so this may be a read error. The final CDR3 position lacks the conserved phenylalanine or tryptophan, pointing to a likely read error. This chain's CDR3 is CASSPYAGSQIYNEQFS. Here the CDR3 DNA reads TGTGCCAGCAGCCCCTATGCGGGGAGCCAAATTTACAATGAGCAGTTCTCC. The chain uses TRBV11-3 and TRBJ2-1; TRBD2 is a possible D gene (6 bases). Germline V gene lookup returns CDR1 SGHNT and CDR2 YENEEA. The CDR3 contains 17 residues. V was shortened by 5 bases and J by 4 bases, with 21 bases between the two germline ends.

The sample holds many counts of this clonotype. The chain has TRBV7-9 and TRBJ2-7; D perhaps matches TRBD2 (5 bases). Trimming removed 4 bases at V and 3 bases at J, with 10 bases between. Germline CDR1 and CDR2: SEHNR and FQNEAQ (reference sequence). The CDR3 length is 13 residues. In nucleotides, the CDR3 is TGTGCCAGCAGCTCGACGGGGTACTACGAGCAGTACTTC. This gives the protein CASSSTGYYEQYF.

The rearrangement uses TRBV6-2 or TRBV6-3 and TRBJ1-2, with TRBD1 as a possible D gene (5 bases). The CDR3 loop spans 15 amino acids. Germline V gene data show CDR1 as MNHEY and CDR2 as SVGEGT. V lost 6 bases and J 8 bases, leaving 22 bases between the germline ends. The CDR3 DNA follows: TGTGCCAGCAGCCCCAGAAGGCGGGGCCGCTCCGGCTACACCTTC. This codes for CASSPRRRGRSGYTF.

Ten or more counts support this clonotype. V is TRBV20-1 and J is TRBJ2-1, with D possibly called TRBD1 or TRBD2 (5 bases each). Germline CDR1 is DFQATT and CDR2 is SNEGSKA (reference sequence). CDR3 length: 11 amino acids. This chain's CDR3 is CTCLGTNEQFF. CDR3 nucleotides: TGCACATGCTTGGGGACCAATGAGCAGTTCTTC.

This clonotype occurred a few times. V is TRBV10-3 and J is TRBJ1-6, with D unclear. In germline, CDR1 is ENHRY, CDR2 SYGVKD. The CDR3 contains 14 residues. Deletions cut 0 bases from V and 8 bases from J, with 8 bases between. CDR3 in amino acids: CAISESIRYSPLHF. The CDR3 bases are TGTGCCATCAGTGAGTCTATCCGGTATTCACCCCTCCACTTT.

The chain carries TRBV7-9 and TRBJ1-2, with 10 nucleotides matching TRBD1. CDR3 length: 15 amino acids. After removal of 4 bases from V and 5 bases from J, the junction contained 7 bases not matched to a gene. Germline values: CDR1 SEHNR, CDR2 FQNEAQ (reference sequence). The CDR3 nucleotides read TGTGCCAGCAGCTGGCCGGACAGGGGGAGATATGGCTACACCTTC. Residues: CASSWPDRGRYGYTF.

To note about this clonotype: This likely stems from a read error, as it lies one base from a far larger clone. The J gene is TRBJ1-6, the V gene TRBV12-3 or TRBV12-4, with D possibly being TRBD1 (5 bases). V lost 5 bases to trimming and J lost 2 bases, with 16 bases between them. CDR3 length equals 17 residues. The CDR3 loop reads CASSDPKGITYNSPLHF. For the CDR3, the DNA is TGTGCCAGCAGTGACCCGAAGGGGATCACCTATAATTCACCCCTCCACTTT.

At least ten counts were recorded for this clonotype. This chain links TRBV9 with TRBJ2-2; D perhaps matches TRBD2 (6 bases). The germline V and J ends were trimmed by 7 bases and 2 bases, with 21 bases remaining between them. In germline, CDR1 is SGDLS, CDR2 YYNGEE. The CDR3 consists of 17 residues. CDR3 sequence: CASSKMGTFINTGELFF. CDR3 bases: TGTGCCAGCTCAAAAATGGGGACTTTCATAAACACCGGGGAGCTGTTTTTT.